This T cell receptor beta chain was identified during a study of blood T cell repertoires in COVID-19. As processed by the authors: Estimated nucleated cell counts came from reference gene primer amplification. Some clones are missing from TCRdb's copy, which holds only in-frame ones; the method was immunoSEQ multiplex PCR. V, J and clone size reflect that table, while D and trimming were determined from the DNA. The sample carries hundreds of thousands of clones, roughly 88% recorded once. The germline gives CDR1 MNHNY, CDR2 SVGAGI (reference sequence). The CDR3 loop spans 14 amino acids. V was clipped by 0 bases and J by 5 bases, with 10 bases between them.

This chain links TRBV6-6 with TRBJ2-5; weak D call: TRBD1 (6 bases). The material sequenced was peripheral blood. The sequence came from a woman under 40 with active or convalescent COVID-19. The CDR3 DNA reads as TGTGCCAGCAGTTACTCGAGGACAGCGGAGACCCAGTACTTC. The encoded protein is CASSYSRTAETQYF.